The next 5 T cell receptor beta chains were all read from a single sample in a study of radiotherapy plus CTLA-4 blockade in lung cancer. Profiled with immunoSEQ multiplex PCR; TCRdb holds only in-frame clones, not every one. This sample has more than 100,000 clones, with 70% to 90% found just once. The material sequenced was peripheral blood, taken from a patient treated with radiotherapy plus ipilimumab. Receptor source: a human donor with non-small cell lung cancer that progressed on radiotherapy plus ipilimumab.

V usage is TRBV27 and J usage is TRBJ2-7, with 14 bases aligning to TRBD2. The CDR3 is 17 residues long. After removal of 0 bases from V and 2 bases from J, the junction contained 3 bases not matched to a gene. Germline-derived CDR1 and CDR2 are MNHEY and SMNVEV (reference sequence). CDR3 protein: CASSLSGLAGVPYEQYF. CDR3 in DNA: TGTGCCAGCAGTTTATCGGGACTAGCGGGAGTCCCCTACGAGCAGTACTTC.

The chain couples TRBV5-1 to TRBJ1-5; TRBD1 might be the D (6 bases). Trimming cost V 4 bases and J 4 bases, with 15 bases left between them. CDR3 length: 15 amino acids. In germline, CDR1 is SGHRS, CDR2 YFSETQ. CDR3 bases: TGCGCCAGCAGCCCCGGGGGGCCAGGGAATCAGCCCCAGCATTTT. Protein: CASSPGGPGNQPQHF.

In DNA, the CDR3 is TGTGCCAGCTCACCACCCCCCGGGACCCAGCAGTACTTC. Protein: CASSPPPGTQQYF. The J gene is TRBJ2-7, the V gene TRBV18; D is perhaps TRBD1 or TRBD2 (5 bases each). V was shortened by 0 bases and J by 8 bases, with 11 bases between the two germline ends. This CDR3 region has 13 residues. The germline V gene has CDR1 KGHSH and CDR2 LQKENI.

V usage is TRBV12-5 and J usage is TRBJ2-7; 10 nucleotides align to TRBD1. J gave up 7 bases and V 3 bases, and 12 bases lay outside the gene matches. The CDR3 is made up of 16 amino acids. Germline V gives CDR1 LGHNT, CDR2 FRNRAP. The CDR3 DNA reads TGTGCTAGTGGTTTCCCCACCGGGACAGGGGCAAGGGAGCAGTACTTC. Translated, it gives CASGFPTGTGAREQYF. Complete variable domain (other parts from reference TRBV12-5 and TRBJ2-7): DARVTQTPRHKVTEMGQEVTMRCQPILGHNTVFWYRQTMMQGLELLAYFRNRAPLDDSGMPKDRFSAEMPDATLATLKIQPSEPRDSAVYFCASGFPTGTGAREQYFGPGTRLTVT.

V and J are TRBV9 and TRBJ2-1; no reliable D call. The length of the CDR3 is 14 residues. V dropped 3 bases and J dropped 7 bases, with 14 bases sitting between them. Looked up from germline, CDR1 is SGDLS and CDR2 is YYNGEE. Written as DNA, the CDR3 is TGTGCCAGCAGCGCCCAATGGGATTTGAATGAGCAGTTCTTC. This sequence encodes CASSAQWDLNEQFF.